This T cell receptor (beta chain) stems from a study of PD-1 blockade in classical Hodgkin lymphoma. Across the whole study: The study gave patients nivolumab 3 mg/kg intravenously every 2 weeks. Whole-study findings and limits: Excluded were patients who started nivolumab under 1 year after ASCT, a group that had lower diversity. When set against healthy donors, newly diagnosed patients were reported to show lower baseline TCR diversity.

A note on this clone: Its antigen is still unknown. A junction boundary mismatches the germline segment, possibly from a read error.

After autologous stem cell transplantation all patients relapsed, and prior brentuximab vedotin exposure differed between cohorts. The protocol was immunoSEQ multiplex PCR, while the TCRdb copy is restricted to in-frame clones and leaves out a portion. This sample has about 15,000 clones, with about 86% found just once. There are 14 residues in the CDR3. Germline CDR1 reads LNHDA; CDR2 reads SQIVND (reference sequence). The sequence came from a human donor with classical Hodgkin lymphoma. This rearrangement joins TRBV19 to TRBJ1-2; TRBD1 might be the D (6 bases). Source: peripheral blood mononuclear cells (PBMCs), taken at baseline. Here the CDR3 DNA reads TGTACCAGTAGGACGGGACATATGAACTATGGCTACACCTTC. It translates to CTSRTGHMNYGYTF.